This T cell receptor (beta chain) was recorded in a study of early T cells in non-severe SARS-CoV-2 infection. At least ten counts were recorded for this clonotype. Each CDR3 protein gets one entry after TCRdb re-called the 5' RACE reads with MiXCR. This table holds 65,000 to 85,000 distinct CDR3 sequences, around 13% found once. Trimming took 2 bases from V and 7 from J; bases not matched to a gene: 7. The CDR3 has 14 residues. The germline V gene encodes CDR1 MNHNY and CDR2 SVGAGI (reference sequence). This TCR was recovered from an adult who was a healthcare worker with PCR-confirmed SARS-CoV-2 infection or an uninfected control (not recorded which). The chain joins TRBV6-6 to TRBJ2-7; the match to TRBD1 covers 8 bases. The sequencing sample was made of whole blood. The CDR3, as DNA: TGTGCCAGCAGTTACCGGACAGGGTCGAAAGAGCAGTACTTC. It yields the protein CASSYRTGSKEQYF.